The present TCR beta chain was sequenced within a study of blood T cell repertoires in COVID-19. Patients of the Seattle cohort, enrolled during active infection, were followed longitudinally. Clones were read by immunoSEQ multiplex PCR, and TCRdb kept only the in-frame ones, dropping some. The table has 200,000 or so clones, more than 85% seen once. The CDR3 is 18 residues long. Per germline, CDR1 MDHEN and CDR2 SYDVKM. V was clipped by 7 bases and J by 3 bases; unmatched bases: 16. Sequencing input: peripheral blood. The receptor was isolated from a man in his sixties with COVID-19, enrolled during active disease. This chain links TRBV28 with TRBJ2-1; 9 nucleotides line up with TRBD2. The CDR3 region is CASNAPGASGENYNEQFF. The CDR3 DNA sequence: TGTGCCAGCAATGCCCCGGGGGCTAGCGGGGAGAACTACAATGAGCAGTTCTTC.